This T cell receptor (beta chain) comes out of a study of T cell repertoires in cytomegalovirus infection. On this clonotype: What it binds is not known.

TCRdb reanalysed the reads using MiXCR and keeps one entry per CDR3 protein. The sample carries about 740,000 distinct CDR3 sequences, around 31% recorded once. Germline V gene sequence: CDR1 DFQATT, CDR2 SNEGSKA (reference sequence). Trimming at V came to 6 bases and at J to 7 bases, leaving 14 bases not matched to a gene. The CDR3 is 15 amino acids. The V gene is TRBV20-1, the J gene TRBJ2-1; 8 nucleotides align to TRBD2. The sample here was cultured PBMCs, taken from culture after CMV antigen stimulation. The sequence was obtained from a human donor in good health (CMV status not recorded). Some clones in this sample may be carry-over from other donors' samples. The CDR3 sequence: CSAFRPAGAGNEQFF. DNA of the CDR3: TGCAGTGCCTTCCGCCCAGCGGGAGCGGGGAATGAGCAGTTCTTC.